This T cell receptor beta chain stems from a study of shared clonotypes between healthy human individuals. Study-wide context: A donor's plate count was three for CD4 naive and three for CD4 memory; CD8 naive had two and CD8 memory one.

With respect to this clone: Antigen unknown.

The CDR3 sequence is 12 residues long. In germline, CDR1 is MNHEY, CDR2 SVGAGI. With 6 bases removed from V and 1 base from J, the gap between germline ends came to 6 bases. Whole-study results and caveats: Incompleteness in sorted-subset sequencing, despite large depth, was shown by rarefaction. In this cohort, only blood was sampled, and tissue repertoires likely differ.

Over several immunoSEQ plates, each subset's genomic DNA was distributed in even portions. Assay used: immunoSEQ multiplex PCR; TCRdb lists only in-frame clones, some missing. The table lists approximately 1,500,000 clones, 95% to 99% of them singletons. V gene TRBV6-5 combines with J gene TRBJ1-2; D not resolved. This TCR was recovered from a man aged 25 to 40 in good health. Sequencing used naive CD4+ T cells sorted from blood. Subset meaning: CD45RA+ positively selected. The CDR3 sequence is CASRFSNYGYTF. The DNA of the CDR3 is TGTGCCAGCAGGTTTAGTAACTATGGCTACACCTTC.